Described below is a single T cell receptor (beta chain) sequence and its context. Its antigen remains unidentified. The data belong to a study of cytomegalovirus exposure and HLA in healthy donors. Whole-study results and caveats: When a later analysis was performed, an Asian-associated ancestry cluster reportedly had fewer N-insertions than the roughly 700-donor mean. Being productive about 87% or about 30% of the time was typical of most TCR beta V segments in an earlier analysis. A later analysis associated under 20,000 TCR beta sequences with HLA alleles at a 0.05 false discovery rate. The authors listed some 150 TCR beta chains as cytomegalovirus-associated.

The PCR had 60 Vbeta and 13 Jbeta primers. Sequencing used immunoSEQ multiplex PCR; TCRdb keeps in-frame clones, though not all of them. The data contain 150,000 to 200,000 clones, around 68% of them seen just once; the ten biggest clones take up roughly a tenth. V lost 7 bases and J lost 0; bases outside the gene matches: 5. This CDR3 has 15 residues. Germline-derived CDR1 and CDR2 are MGHDK and SYGVNS. This TCR derives from a man under 40 in good health and CMV-seropositive. Material: PBMCs. V and J are TRBV25-1 and TRBJ2-7, with 11 bases fitting TRBD1. CDR3 sequence reads: CASTAGTGGSYEQYF. The CDR3 DNA follows: TGTGCCAGCACTGCCGGGACAGGGGGCTCCTACGAGCAGTACTTC.